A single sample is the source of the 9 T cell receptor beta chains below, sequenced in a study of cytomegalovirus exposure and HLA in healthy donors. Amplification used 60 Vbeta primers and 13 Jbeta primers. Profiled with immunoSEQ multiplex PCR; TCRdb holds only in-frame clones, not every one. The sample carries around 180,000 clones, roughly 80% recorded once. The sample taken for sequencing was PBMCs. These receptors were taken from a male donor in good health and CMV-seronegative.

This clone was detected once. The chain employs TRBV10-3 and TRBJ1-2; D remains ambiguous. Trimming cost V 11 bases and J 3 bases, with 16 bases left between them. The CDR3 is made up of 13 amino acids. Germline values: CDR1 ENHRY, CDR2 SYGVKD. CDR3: CAAGEQTYYGYTF. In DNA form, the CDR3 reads TGTGCCGCCGGGGAACAGACATACTATGGCTACACCTTC.

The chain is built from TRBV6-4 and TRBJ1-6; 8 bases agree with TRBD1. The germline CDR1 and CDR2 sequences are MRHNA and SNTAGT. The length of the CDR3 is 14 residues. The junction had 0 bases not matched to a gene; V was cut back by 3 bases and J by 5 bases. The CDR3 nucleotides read TGTGCCAGCAGTGAGGGACAGGATAATTCACCCCTCCACTTT. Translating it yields CASSEGQDNSPLHF.

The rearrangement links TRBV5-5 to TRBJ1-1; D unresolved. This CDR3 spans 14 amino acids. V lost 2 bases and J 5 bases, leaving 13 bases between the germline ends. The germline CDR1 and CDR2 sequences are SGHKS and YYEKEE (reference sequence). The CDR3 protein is CASSFDGRYTEAFF. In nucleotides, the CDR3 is TGTGCCAGCAGCTTCGATGGGAGATATACTGAAGCTTTCTTT.

The CDR3 spells CASSPGTGTTGELFF. The DNA for the CDR3 is TGTGCCAGCTCACCAGGGACAGGGACCACCGGGGAGCTGTTTTTT. The chain is built from TRBV18 and TRBJ2-2; TRBD1 matches 9 bases. This CDR3 has 15 residues. V was clipped by 2 bases and J by 4 bases; unmatched bases: 2. Germline CDR1 reads KGHSH; CDR2 reads LQKENI.

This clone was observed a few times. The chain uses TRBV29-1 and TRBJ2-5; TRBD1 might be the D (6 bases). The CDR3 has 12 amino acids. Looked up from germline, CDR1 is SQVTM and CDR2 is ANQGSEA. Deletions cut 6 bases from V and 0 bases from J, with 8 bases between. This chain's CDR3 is CSVRDNQETQYF. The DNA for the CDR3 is TGCAGCGTCCGGGACAACCAAGAGACCCAGTACTTC.

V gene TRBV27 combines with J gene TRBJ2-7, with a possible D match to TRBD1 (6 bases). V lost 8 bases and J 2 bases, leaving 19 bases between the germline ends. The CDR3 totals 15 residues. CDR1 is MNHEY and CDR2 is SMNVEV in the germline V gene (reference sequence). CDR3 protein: CASASGRGKPYEQYF. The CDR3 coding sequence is TGTGCCAGCGCTTCAGGCAGGGGCAAGCCCTACGAGCAGTACTTC.

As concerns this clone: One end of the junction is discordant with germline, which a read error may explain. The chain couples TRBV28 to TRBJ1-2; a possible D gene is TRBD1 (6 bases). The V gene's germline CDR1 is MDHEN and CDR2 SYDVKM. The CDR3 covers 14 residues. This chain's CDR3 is CASSFRDRLYGYPF. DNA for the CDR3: TGTGCCAGCAGTTTCCGCGACAGGCTCTATGGCTACCCCTTC.

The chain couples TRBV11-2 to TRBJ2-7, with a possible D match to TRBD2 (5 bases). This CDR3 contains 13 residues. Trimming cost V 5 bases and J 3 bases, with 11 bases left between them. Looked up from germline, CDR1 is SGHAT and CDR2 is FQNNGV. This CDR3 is CASSRSLGYEQYF. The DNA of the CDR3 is TGTGCCAGCAGCCGCTCACTAGGCTACGAGCAGTACTTC. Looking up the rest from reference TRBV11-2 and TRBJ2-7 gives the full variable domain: EAGVAQSPRYKIIEKRQSVAFWCNPISGHATLYWYQQILGQGPKLLIQFQNNGVVDDSQLPKDRFSAERLKGVDSTLKIQPAKLEDSAVYLCASSRSLGYEQYFGPGTRLTVT.

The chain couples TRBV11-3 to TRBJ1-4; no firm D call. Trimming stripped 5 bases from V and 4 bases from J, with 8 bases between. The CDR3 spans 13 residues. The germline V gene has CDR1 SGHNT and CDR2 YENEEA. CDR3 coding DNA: TGTGCCAGCAGCCCCAGGCGTAATGAAAAACTGTTTTTT. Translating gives CASSPRRNEKLFF.